The clone carrying this TCR beta chain was seen at least ten times. RNA served as the template for amplifying TCR beta CDR3 regions. HTBI-primed RT-PCR formed the first round, and a multiplex PCR formed the second. One entry per CDR3 protein, called by TCRdb with MiXCR from the multiplex PCR reads. Of approximately 380,000 distinct CDR3 sequences in the sample, approximately 21% are singletons; the top ten hold roughly 3.2%. The data are from a study of Graves' ophthalmopathy and Graves' hyperthyroidism. Newly diagnosed, the hyperthyroidism patients had under 2 months' duration and were aged 18 to 65. This CDR3 is 13 amino acids long. V shed 0 bases and J shed 6 bases, with 5 bases lying between them. Germline loops: CDR1 MNHEY, CDR2 SVGAGI.

The rearrangement links TRBV6-5 to TRBJ2-2; D is unresolved. What was sequenced was peripheral blood. This clonotype was obtained from a young woman with stable Graves' hyperthyroidism. The CDR3 DNA is TGTGCCAGCAGTTACTCTCAGCCCGGGGAGCTGTTTTTT. This codes for CASSYSQPGELFF.